What follows are 6 T cell receptor beta chains derived from one specimen sequenced in a study of blood T cell repertoires in COVID-19. Profiled with immunoSEQ multiplex PCR; TCRdb holds only in-frame clones, not every one. This sample has about 210,000 clones, with around 90% found just once. The sequencing input was peripheral blood. These receptors came from a man between 25 and 39 years old with acute or convalescent COVID-19.

The J gene is TRBJ2-1, the V gene TRBV28; possible D gene TRBD2, 6 bases. The V gene's germline CDR1 is MDHEN and CDR2 SYDVKM. Between the trimmed V and J ends, which lost 7 bases and 0 bases, there was a span of 13 bases. The CDR3 totals 15 residues. In DNA form, the CDR3 reads TGTGCCAGCACCACGGGCGGGATCTCCTACAATGAGCAGTTCTTC. Its translation: CASTTGGISYNEQFF.

The chain carries TRBV6-5 and TRBJ1-6; tentatively, D is TRBD1 (6 bases). This CDR3 spans 14 amino acids. Germline V lookup: CDR1 MNHEY, CDR2 SVGAGI. V was shortened by 6 bases and J by 8 bases, with 14 bases between the two germline ends. CDR3 coding DNA: TGTGCCAGCAGAGTCAGGGGTATTGATTCACCCCTCCACTTT. This translates into CASRVRGIDSPLHF.

V and J are TRBV10-2 and TRBJ1-2; no reliable D call. Germline CDR1 and CDR2: WSHSY and SAAADI. The CDR3 has 13 amino acids. The V gene lost 2 bases and the J gene lost 3 bases, with 7 bases spanning the gap. CDR3 sequence: CASSEVSDYGYTF. In DNA, the CDR3 is TGCGCCAGCAGTGAGGTCTCCGACTATGGCTACACCTTC.

The chain employs TRBV3-1 (or the pseudogene TRBV3-2) and TRBJ2-2; the match to TRBD1 covers 10 bases. The CDR3 is 17 amino acids. Germline V CDR1 and CDR2: LGHDT, YNNKEL (reference sequence). V lost 4 bases and J lost 8; bases outside the gene matches: 13. The DNA of the CDR3 is TGTGCCAGCAGCCCTATAACGCCTCGACAGGGGGCGGGGGAGCTGTTTTTT. This translates into CASSPITPRQGAGELFF.

The chain employs TRBV28 and TRBJ1-5; a weak D match, TRBD1 (6 bases). The CDR3 is 14 amino acids. V was cut by 5 bases and J by 9 bases, with 17 bases left in between. Germline lookup yields CDR1 MDHEN and CDR2 SYDVKM. Here the CDR3 DNA reads TGTGCCAGCAGTCTCGGGGGGCTCGGGGGGCCCCAGCATTTT. Its translation: CASSLGGLGGPQHF.

The J gene is TRBJ1-2, the V gene TRBV5-4; D ambiguous. V lost 0 bases and J lost 3, with 6 bases in between. The germline V gene has CDR1 SGHNT and CDR2 YYREEE (reference sequence). The CDR3 loop spans 13 amino acids. The chain's CDR3 is CASSLGGDYGYTF. For the CDR3, the DNA is TGTGCCAGCAGCTTGGGGGGAGACTATGGCTACACCTTC.